The sequence of this TCR beta chain was determined in a study of shared T cell receptors in the human thymus. Using immunoSEQ multiplex PCR, the repertoire was profiled, and TCRdb retains in-frame clones only, with some absent. Found here are 550,000 to 800,000 clones, 80% to 90% of them singletons; the top ten hold about 0.0098%. The sample was also linked to a second study, of human thymus T cells. Per that study: Thymic samples were excised during corrective heart operations. Across thymic and blood repertoires, the usage of V and J genes appeared to be biased.

The specimen was thymocytes. The TCR sequence derives from a girl less than two years old with a congenital heart defect.

The CDR3 coding sequence is TGTGCCAGCAGCGAGCTAGCGGGGGGTCCGCGGGGTGAGCAGTTCTTC. Translated: CASSELAGGPRGEQFF. The chain is built from TRBV9 and TRBJ2-1; 11 positions match TRBD2. V dropped 3 bases and J dropped 9; count of bases not matched to a gene: 11. Germline-derived CDR1 and CDR2 are SGDLS and YYNGEE. The CDR3 covers 16 residues. Complete variable domain (other parts from reference TRBV9 and TRBJ2-1): DSGVTQTPKHLITATGQRVTLRCSPRSGDLSVYWYQQSLDQGLQFLIQYYNGEERAKGNILERFSAQQFPDLHSELNLSSLELGDSALYFCASSELAGGPRGEQFFGPGTRLTVL.